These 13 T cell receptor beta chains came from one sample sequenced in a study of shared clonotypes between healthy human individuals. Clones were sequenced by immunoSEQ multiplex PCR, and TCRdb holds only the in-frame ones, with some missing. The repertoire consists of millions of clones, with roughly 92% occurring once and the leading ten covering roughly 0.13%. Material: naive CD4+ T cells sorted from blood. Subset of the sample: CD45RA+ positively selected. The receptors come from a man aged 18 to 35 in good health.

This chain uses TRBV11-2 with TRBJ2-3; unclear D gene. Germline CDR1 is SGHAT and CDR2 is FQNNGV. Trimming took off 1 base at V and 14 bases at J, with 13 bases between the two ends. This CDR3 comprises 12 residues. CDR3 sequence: CASSLGSPQLYF. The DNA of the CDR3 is TGTGCCAGCAGCTTAGGCAGCCCTCAGTTGTATTTT.

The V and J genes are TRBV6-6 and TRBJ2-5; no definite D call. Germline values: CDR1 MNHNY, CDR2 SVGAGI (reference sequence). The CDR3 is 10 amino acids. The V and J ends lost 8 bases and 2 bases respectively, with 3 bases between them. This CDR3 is CASGQETQYF. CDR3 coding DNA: TGTGCCAGCGGGCAAGAGACCCAGTACTTC.

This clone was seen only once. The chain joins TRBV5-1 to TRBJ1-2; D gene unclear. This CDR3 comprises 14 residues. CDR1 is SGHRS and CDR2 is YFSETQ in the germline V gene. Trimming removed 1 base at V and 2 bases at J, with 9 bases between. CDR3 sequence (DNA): TGCGCCAGCAGCTTGTCAGGCCTGAACTATGGCTACACCTTC. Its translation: CASSLSGLNYGYTF.

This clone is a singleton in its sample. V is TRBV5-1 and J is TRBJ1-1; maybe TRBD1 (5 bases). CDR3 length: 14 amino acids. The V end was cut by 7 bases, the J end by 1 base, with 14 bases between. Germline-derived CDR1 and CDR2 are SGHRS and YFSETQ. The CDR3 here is CASQGSTGNTEAFF. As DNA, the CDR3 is TGCGCCAGCCAAGGGTCAACAGGGAACACTGAAGCTTTCTTT.

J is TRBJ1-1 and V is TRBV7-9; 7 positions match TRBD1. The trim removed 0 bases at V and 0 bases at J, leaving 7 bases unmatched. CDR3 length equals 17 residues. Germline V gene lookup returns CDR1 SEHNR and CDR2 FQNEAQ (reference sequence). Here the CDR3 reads CASSLARGTEMNTEAFF. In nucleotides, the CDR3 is TGTGCCAGCAGCTTAGCCCGAGGGACAGAGATGAACACTGAAGCTTTCTTT.

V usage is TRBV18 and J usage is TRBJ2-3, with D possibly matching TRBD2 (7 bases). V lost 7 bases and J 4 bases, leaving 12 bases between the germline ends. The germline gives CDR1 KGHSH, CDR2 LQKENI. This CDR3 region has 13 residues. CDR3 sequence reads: CASFPGGPDTQYF. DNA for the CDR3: TGTGCCAGCTTTCCCGGGGGGCCAGATACGCAGTATTTT.

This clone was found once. CDR3 protein: CASSQGGGYTF. Here the CDR3 DNA reads TGTGCCAGCAGTCAGGGGGGTGGCTACACCTTC. The chain recombines TRBV27 with TRBJ1-2; 7 bases fit TRBD1. J lost 7 bases, V lost 5 bases, and 1 base had no gene match. CDR3 length: 11 amino acids. Germline V gene data show CDR1 as MNHEY and CDR2 as SMNVEV (reference sequence).

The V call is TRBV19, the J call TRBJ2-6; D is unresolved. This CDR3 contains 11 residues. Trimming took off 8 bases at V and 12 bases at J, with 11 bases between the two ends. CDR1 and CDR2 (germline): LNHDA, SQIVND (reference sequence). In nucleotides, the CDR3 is TGTGCCAGTGGCAACACTTCCGTCCTGACTTTC. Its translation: CASGNTSVLTF.

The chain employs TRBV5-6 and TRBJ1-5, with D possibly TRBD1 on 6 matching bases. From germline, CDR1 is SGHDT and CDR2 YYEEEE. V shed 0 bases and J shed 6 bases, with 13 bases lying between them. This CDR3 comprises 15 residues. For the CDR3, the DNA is TGTGCCAGCAGCTTGGGCCCTGAGGGGGTTCAGCCCCAGCATTTT. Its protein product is CASSLGPEGVQPQHF.

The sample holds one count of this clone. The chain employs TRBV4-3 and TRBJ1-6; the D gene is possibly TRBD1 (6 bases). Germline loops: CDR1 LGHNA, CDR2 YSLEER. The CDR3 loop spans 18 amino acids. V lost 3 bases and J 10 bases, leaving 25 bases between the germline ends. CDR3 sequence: CASSQAGQTSQQGSPLHF. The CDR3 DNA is TGCGCCAGCAGCCAGGCGGGACAAACCTCTCAGCAAGGGTCACCCCTCCACTTT.

This CDR3 reads CASRSGLVGGEQYF. The CDR3 bases are TGTGCCAGCAGGTCGGGACTAGTTGGGGGCGAGCAGTACTTC. The rearrangement links TRBV5-4 to TRBJ2-7, with 8 bases identical to TRBD2. The germline CDR1 and CDR2 sequences are SGHNT and YYREEE (reference sequence). With 5 bases clipped from V and 6 bases from J, the junction kept 10 bases outside the gene matches. The CDR3 is 14 residues long.

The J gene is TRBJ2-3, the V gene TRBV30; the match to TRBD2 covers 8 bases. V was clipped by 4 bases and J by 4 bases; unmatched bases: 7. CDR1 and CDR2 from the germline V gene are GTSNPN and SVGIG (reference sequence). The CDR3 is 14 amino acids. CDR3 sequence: CAWTVAGGSDTQYF. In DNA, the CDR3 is TGTGCCTGGACCGTCGCGGGGGGATCAGATACGCAGTATTTT.

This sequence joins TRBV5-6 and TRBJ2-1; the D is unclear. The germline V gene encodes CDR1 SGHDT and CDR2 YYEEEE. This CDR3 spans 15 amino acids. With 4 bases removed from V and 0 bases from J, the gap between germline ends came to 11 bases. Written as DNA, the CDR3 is TGTGCCAGCAGCCCAAGCGTGAGCTCCTACAATGAGCAGTTCTTC. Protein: CASSPSVSSYNEQFF.